The 17 T cell receptor beta chains below all came from one sample that was sequenced in a study of CD8+CD57+ T cells in acquired aplastic anemia (dated by TCRdb to the late 2010s). Flow cytometry had shown CD8+CD57+ cell expansion in the patients selected for sequencing. Sequencing relied on an Illumina HiSeq 2000. Genomic DNA served as template for TCR beta VDJ combination and CDR3 sequence profiling. TCRdb reprocessing: public reads trimmed at Q25 with fastp, clones called with MiXCR, in-frame beta chains kept. Every distinct CDR3 protein forms one entry, paired with its most common genes and DNA. Counted in this sample were about 180,000 distinct CDR3 sequences; about 60% of them appeared once. The top ten hold roughly 42% of the sample. Input material: sorted CD4+, CD8+, or CD8+CD57+ T cells (not recorded which) from PBMCs. The receptors come from a human donor with aplastic anemia.

This clonotype was recorded at least ten times. The CDR3 region is CASSRGLLGEQYF. CDR3 coding DNA: TGTGCCAGCAGTAGAGGGCTCCTGGGGGAGCAGTACTTC. The chain recombines TRBV27 with TRBJ2-7; a possible D gene is TRBD2 (5 bases). The germline V gene has CDR1 MNHEY and CDR2 SMNVEV (reference sequence). Trimming took off 5 bases at V and 7 bases at J, with 15 bases between the two ends. This CDR3 comprises 13 residues.

The CDR3, as DNA: TGTGCCAGCAGCTTAGCAGGAGGACACCGCTCTGGGGCCAACGTCCTGACTTTC. It encodes CASSLAGGHRSGANVLTF. This chain links TRBV11-1 with TRBJ2-6; D tentatively reads TRBD1 or TRBD2 (5 bases each). The ends were cut back, 0 bases at V and 0 bases at J, with 12 bases in the middle. Per germline, CDR1 SGHAT and CDR2 FQDESV (reference sequence). The CDR3 has 18 residues.

This clonotype was detected a few times. This chain links TRBV10-3 with TRBJ2-7, with 9 bases fitting TRBD1. The trim removed 3 bases at V and 7 bases at J, leaving 10 bases unmatched. Germline V gene lookup returns CDR1 ENHRY and CDR2 SYGVKD. The CDR3 consists of 15 residues. CDR3 nucleotide sequence: TGTGCCATCAGTGACCGGGACAGGGCGTCGGGGGAGCAGTACTTC. Amino acids: CAISDRDRASGEQYF.

The chain links TRBV29-1 to TRBJ2-3; 9 positions match TRBD2. The V segment lost 4 bases and the J segment 3 bases; nucleotides outside the gene matches: 5. Germline-derived CDR1 and CDR2 are SQVTM and ANQGSEA. CDR3 length: 14 amino acids. This CDR3 reads CSVVGTSSTDTQYF. The CDR3 coding sequence is TGCAGCGTTGTCGGGACTAGCAGTACAGATACGCAGTATTTT.

V usage is TRBV10-3 and J usage is TRBJ2-3, with 10 nucleotides matching TRBD1. This CDR3 is 16 amino acids long. Trimming cost V 4 bases and J 0 bases; bases outside gene matches: 4. Germline lookup yields CDR1 ENHRY and CDR2 SYGVKD. The CDR3 DNA follows: TGTGCCATCAGTGGCCCGGGACAGGGGAGCACAGATACGCAGTATTTT. This translates into CAISGPGQGSTDTQYF.

Remarks on this clonotype: This sequence may be a read error, since a much larger clone differs from it by one base. The J gene is TRBJ1-6, the V gene TRBV27; D perhaps matches TRBD1 (5 bases). The CDR3 totals 14 residues. Trimming cost V 8 bases and J 7 bases, with 15 bases left between them. The V gene's germline CDR1 is MNHEY and CDR2 SMNVEV (reference sequence). DNA for the CDR3: TGTGCCAGCCGTTCACCCGGGACCAATTCACCCCTCCACTTT. As protein: CASRSPGTNSPLHF.

In the case of this clonotype: It may be a read error: a sequence one base away is much more abundant. V gene TRBV4-1 combines with J gene TRBJ1-5; TRBD1 might be the D (5 bases). CDR1 is MGHRA and CDR2 is YSYEKL in the germline V gene. This CDR3 is built from 15 residues. The CDR3 protein is CASSPGDGSTQPQHF. The DNA of the CDR3 is TGCGCCAGCAGCCCCGGGGACGGTAGCACTCAGCCCCAGCATTTT.

V and J are TRBV7-2 and TRBJ1-3, with D possibly being TRBD1 (6 bases). CDR3 length equals 17 residues. V gave up 3 bases and J gave up 0 bases, with 15 bases separating them. Germline CDR1 reads SGHTA; CDR2 reads FQGNSA. The CDR3 here is CASSLGAGPHSGNTIYF. CDR3 in DNA: TGTGCCAGCAGCTTGGGGGCGGGCCCACACTCTGGAAACACCATATATTTT.

Points on this clonotype: A much larger clone lies one base from this, so it may be a read error. The V and J genes are TRBV19 and TRBJ1-1; no firm D call. The CDR3 consists of 15 residues. Germline-derived CDR1 and CDR2 are LNHDA and SQIVND (reference sequence). The V and J ends lost 7 bases and 5 bases respectively, with 20 bases between them. In DNA, the CDR3 is TGTGCCAGTAAGGGTGACACCGGGGAGAGGACTGAAGCTTTCTTT. This sequence encodes CASKGDTGERTEAFF.

The chain joins TRBV19 to TRBJ1-6; D possibly corresponds to TRBD1 (5 bases). Germline V gene sequence: CDR1 LNHDA, CDR2 SQIVND (reference sequence). V dropped 5 bases and J dropped 8 bases, with 19 bases sitting between them. The CDR3 consists of 16 residues. The DNA of the CDR3 is TGTGCCAGTAGTCTGGTGTACGGGACGGCGGATTCACCCCTCCACTTT. This sequence encodes CASSLVYGTADSPLHF.

A note on this clonotype: A much larger clone sits a single nucleotide away, making a read error possible. This chain uses TRBV3-1 with TRBJ2-3; D tentatively fits TRBD1 or TRBD2 (5 bases each). V was trimmed by 4 bases and J by 0 bases, leaving 20 bases between them. This CDR3 is built from 18 residues. CDR1 LGHDT and CDR2 YNNKEL come from the germline V gene (reference sequence). CDR3 nucleotides: TGTGCCAGCAGCCCCGCCCATATGGGACCGGCTAGCACAGATACGCAGTATTTT. This translates into CASSPAHMGPASTDTQYF.

CDR3 loop: CASSDPTRRETQYF. The CDR3 region has the DNA TGTGCCAGCAGTGATCCTACCCGGAGGGAGACCCAGTACTTC. V and J are TRBV2 and TRBJ2-5; TRBD2 is a possible D gene (5 bases). The V end lost 3 bases, the J end lost 5 bases, and 13 bases lay between the germline ends. CDR1 is SNHLY, CDR2 FYNNEI, per germline. The CDR3 consists of 14 residues.

As concerns this clonotype: A read error is likely, as this CDR3 ends without the conserved phenylalanine or tryptophan. V and J are TRBV13 and TRBJ1-6; D is possibly TRBD1 (5 bases). CDR3 length: 15 amino acids. The V gene's germline CDR1 is PRHDT and CDR2 FYEKMQ (reference sequence). The CDR3 region is CASRGTDSYNSPLHL. In nucleotides, the CDR3 is TGTGCCAGCAGGGGGACCGACTCCTATAATTCGCCCCTCCACCTT.

In this sample, this clonotype turned up many times. This chain uses TRBV19 with TRBJ1-2; TRBD1 agrees at 8 bases. This CDR3 comprises 13 residues. CDR1 is LNHDA and CDR2 is SQIVND in the germline V gene (reference sequence). Trimming cost V 5 bases and J 6 bases; bases outside gene matches: 5. The CDR3 region is CASSRQGANGYTF. The CDR3 coding sequence is TGTGCCAGTAGTCGGCAGGGGGCCAATGGCTACACCTTC.

This clonotype was seen repeatedly, ten times or more. The V call is TRBV13, the J call TRBJ1-2; D gene ambiguous. CDR1 PRHDT and CDR2 FYEKMQ come from the germline V gene (reference sequence). The V gene lost 4 bases and the J gene lost 7 bases, with 10 bases spanning the gap. CDR3 length: 12 amino acids. CDR3 DNA: TGTGCCAGCAGCTCGGGGTCGGGTGGCTACACCTTC. Residues: CASSSGSGGYTF.

The V call is TRBV7-2, the J call TRBJ1-1; unclear D gene. The CDR3 runs 12 residues. The ends were cut back, 9 bases at V and 6 bases at J, with 14 bases in the middle. Germline V gene data show CDR1 as SGHTA and CDR2 as FQGNSA. The DNA of the CDR3 is TGTGCCAGACAACGAGGGTGGCCTGAAGCTTTCTTT. This translates into CARQRGWPEAFF.

The CDR3, as DNA: TGTGCCAGCAGCTACGAGGCTAGCGGGAGAGGGTACGAGCAGTACTTC. It is translated as CASSYEASGRGYEQYF. This chain uses TRBV7-2 with TRBJ2-7; 10 nucleotides match TRBD2. The germline V gene has CDR1 SGHTA and CDR2 FQGNSA. The CDR3 is made up of 16 amino acids. V lost 4 bases and J lost 4; bases outside the gene matches: 10.